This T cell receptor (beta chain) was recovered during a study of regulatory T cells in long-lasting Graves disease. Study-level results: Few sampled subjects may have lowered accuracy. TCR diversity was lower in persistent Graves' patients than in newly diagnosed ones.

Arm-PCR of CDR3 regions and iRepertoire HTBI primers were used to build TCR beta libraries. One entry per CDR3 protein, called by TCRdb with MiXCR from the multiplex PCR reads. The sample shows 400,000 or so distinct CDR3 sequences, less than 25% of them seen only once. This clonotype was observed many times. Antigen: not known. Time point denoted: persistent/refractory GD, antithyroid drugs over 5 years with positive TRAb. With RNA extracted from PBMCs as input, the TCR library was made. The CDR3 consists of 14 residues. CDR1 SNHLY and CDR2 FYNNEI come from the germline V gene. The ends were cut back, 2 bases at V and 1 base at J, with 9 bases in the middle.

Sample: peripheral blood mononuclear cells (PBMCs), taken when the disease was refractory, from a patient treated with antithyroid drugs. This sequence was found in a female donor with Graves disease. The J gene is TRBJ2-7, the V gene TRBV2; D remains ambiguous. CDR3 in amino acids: CASSELERSYEQYF. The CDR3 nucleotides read TGTGCCAGCAGTGAATTAGAAAGATCCTACGAGCAGTACTTC.